This T cell receptor beta chain was documented in a study of vaccination and CD4 T cells after COVID-19. The study, taken as a whole, reports: The authors identified 304 of 307 vaccine-specific clones in convalescent patients as spike mono-reactive.

This sample's treatment: approximately 9-day PBMC culture with coronavirus spike peptide pools or control peptides (ViraFEST assay). Following expansion of antigen-specific T cells with peptide pools, ViraFEST then sequenced TCRs. An Oncomine TCR Beta short-read assay was used to sequence the DNA from cultured CD4+ T cells. One entry per CDR3 protein results from TCRdb running MiXCR on the PCR reads. This repertoire shows more than 10,000 distinct CDR3 sequences, more than 75% found once; its top ten account for about 28%. Comment on this clonotype: Its antigen is unidentified.

V was trimmed by 2 bases and J by 2 bases, leaving 10 bases between them. In germline, CDR1 is MNHEY, CDR2 SVGAGI. The CDR3 is made up of 14 amino acids. Material: CD4+ T cells from blood, cultured in vitro. This chain connects TRBV6-5 to TRBJ2-7, with D unclear. This receptor was identified in a human donor who had recovered from COVID-19. The CDR3 loop reads CASSYDEVTYEQYF. The CDR3 region has the DNA TGTGCCAGCAGTTACGACGAGGTCACCTACGAGCAGTACTTC.